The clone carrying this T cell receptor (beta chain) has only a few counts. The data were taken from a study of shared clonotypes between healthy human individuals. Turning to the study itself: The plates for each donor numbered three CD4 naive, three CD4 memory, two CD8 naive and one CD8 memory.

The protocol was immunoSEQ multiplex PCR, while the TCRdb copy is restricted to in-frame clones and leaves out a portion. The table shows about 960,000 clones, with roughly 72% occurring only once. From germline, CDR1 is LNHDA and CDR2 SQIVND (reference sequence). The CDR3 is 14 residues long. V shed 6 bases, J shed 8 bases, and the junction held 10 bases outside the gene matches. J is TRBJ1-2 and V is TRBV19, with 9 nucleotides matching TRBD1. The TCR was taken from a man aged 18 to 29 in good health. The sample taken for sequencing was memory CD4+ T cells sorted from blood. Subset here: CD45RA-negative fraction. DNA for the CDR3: TGTGCCAGTAGACGTTGGACAGGGGAGGAGGGCTACACCTTC. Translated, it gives CASRRWTGEEGYTF. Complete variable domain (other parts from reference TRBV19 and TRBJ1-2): DGGITQSPKYLFRKEGQNVTLSCEQNLNHDAMYWYRQDPGQGLRLIYYSQIVNDFQKGDIAEGYSVSREKKESFPLTVTSAQKNPTAFYLCASRRWTGEEGYTFGSGTRLTVV.